This T cell receptor beta chain was sequenced in a study of preoperative IRX-2 immunotherapy in early breast cancer. V dropped 7 bases and J dropped 5; count of bases not matched to a gene: 6. Germline V lookup: CDR1 MGHDK, CDR2 SYGVNS. The CDR3 is 13 residues long. This clone was observed a single time. Sequencing used immunoSEQ multiplex PCR; TCRdb keeps in-frame clones, though not all of them. The sample records roughly 29,000 clones, 90% being singletons. Treatment here: preoperative locoregional IRX-2 cytokine immunotherapy. Samples came from a phase Ib trial of preoperative locoregional IRX-2 cytokine immunotherapy.

Sampling was done from a patient treated with IRX-2 immunotherapy. This receptor was taken from a human donor with breast cancer. This chain connects TRBV25-1 to TRBJ2-5, with 8 bases matching TRBD1. The DNA for the CDR3 is TGTGCCAGCACGACAGGGGATCCGGAGACCCAGTACTTC. Protein product: CASTTGDPETQYF. Full variable domain (outside the CDR3, taken from reference TRBV25-1 and TRBJ2-5): EADIYQTPRYLVIGTGKKITLECSQTMGHDKMYWYQQDPGMELHLIHYSYGVNSTEKGDLSSESTVSRIRTEHFPLTLESARPSHTSQYLCASTTGDPETQYFGPGTRLLVL.